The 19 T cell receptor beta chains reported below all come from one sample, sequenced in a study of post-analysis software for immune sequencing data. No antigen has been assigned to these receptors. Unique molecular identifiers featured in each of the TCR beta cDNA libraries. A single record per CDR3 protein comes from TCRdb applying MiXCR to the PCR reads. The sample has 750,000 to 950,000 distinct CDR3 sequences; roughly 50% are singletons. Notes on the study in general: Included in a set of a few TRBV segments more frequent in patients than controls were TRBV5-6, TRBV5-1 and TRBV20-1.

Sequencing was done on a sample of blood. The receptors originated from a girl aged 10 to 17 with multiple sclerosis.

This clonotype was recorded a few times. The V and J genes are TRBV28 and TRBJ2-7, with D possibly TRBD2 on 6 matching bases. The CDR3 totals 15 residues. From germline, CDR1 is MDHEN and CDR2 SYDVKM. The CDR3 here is CATEGRPLLTYEQYF. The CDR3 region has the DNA TGTGCTACCGAGGGGAGGCCCCTCCTAACCTACGAGCAGTACTTC.

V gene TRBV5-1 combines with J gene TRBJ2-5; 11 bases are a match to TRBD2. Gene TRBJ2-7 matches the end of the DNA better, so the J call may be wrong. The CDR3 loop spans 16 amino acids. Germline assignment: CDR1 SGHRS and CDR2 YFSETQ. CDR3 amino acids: CASSLVPGTSGYEQYF. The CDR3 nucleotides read TGCGCCAGCAGCTTGGTCCCCGGGACTAGCGGATACGAGCAGTACTTC.

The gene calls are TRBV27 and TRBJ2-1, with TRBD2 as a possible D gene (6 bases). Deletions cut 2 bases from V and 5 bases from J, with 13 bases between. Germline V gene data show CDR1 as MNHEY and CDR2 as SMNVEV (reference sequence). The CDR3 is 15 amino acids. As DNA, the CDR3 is TGTGCCAGCAGTTTAGGGGTGGGGACTCACAATGAGCAGTTCTTC. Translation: CASSLGVGTHNEQFF.

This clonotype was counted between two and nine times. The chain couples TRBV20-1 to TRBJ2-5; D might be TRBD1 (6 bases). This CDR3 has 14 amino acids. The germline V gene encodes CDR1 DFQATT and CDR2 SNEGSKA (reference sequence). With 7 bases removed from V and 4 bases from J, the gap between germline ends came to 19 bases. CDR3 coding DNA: TGCAGTGTAGCCGGGACACCTCTCCCAGAGACCCAGTACTTC. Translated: CSVAGTPLPETQYF.

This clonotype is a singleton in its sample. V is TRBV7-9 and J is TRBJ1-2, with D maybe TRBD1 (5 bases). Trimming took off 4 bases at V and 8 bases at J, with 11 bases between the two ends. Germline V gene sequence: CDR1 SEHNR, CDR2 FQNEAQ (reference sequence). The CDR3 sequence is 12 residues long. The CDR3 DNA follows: TGTGCCAGCAGCTCGACAGTGACGGGCTACACCTTC. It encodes CASSSTVTGYTF. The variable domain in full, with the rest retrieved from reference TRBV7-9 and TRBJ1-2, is DTGVSQNPRHKITKRGQNVTFRCDPISEHNRLYWYRQTLGQGPEFLTYFQNEAQLEKSRLLSDRFSAERPKGSFSTLEIQRTEQGDSAMYLCASSSTVTGYTFGSGTRLTVV.

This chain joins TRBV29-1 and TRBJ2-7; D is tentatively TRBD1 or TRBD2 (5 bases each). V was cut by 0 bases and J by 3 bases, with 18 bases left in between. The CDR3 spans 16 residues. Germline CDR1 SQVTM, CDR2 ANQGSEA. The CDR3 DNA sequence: TGCAGCGTTGAAGATCGATCAGGGACGGGTCGCTACGAGCAGTACTTC. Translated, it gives CSVEDRSGTGRYEQYF.

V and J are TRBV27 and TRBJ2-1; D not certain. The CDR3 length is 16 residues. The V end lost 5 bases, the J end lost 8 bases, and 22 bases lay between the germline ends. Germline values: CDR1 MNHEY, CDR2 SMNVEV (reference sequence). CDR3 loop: CASSPSPHGPIDEQFF. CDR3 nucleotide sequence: TGTGCCAGCAGTCCGTCCCCCCACGGCCCTATCGATGAGCAGTTCTTC.

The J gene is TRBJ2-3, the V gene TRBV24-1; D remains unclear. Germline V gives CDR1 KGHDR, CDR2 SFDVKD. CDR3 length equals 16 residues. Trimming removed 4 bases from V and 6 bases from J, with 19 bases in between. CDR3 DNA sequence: TGTGCCACCAGTGACCCTGGACCGGGCCTAGGGGATACGCAGTATTTT. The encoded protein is CATSDPGPGLGDTQYF.

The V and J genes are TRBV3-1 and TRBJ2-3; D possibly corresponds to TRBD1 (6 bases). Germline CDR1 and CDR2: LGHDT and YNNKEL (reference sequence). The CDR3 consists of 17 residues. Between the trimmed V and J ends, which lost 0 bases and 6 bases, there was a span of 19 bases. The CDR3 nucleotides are TGTGCCAGCAGCCAAGACGGCAGGGGCCAAAGTGTGGATACGCAGTATTTT. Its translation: CASSQDGRGQSVDTQYF.

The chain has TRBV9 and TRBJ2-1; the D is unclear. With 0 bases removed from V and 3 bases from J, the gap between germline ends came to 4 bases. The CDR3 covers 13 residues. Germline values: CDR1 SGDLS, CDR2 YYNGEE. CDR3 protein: CASSVGSYNEQFF. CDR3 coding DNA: TGTGCCAGCAGCGTAGGAAGCTACAATGAGCAGTTCTTC.

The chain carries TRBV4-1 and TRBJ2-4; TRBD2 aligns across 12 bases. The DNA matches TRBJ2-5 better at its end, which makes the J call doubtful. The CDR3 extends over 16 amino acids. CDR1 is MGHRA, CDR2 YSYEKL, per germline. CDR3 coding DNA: TGCGCCAGCAGCCGCCCCGGGACTAGCGGGCAAGAGACCCAGTACTTC. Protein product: CASSRPGTSGQETQYF.

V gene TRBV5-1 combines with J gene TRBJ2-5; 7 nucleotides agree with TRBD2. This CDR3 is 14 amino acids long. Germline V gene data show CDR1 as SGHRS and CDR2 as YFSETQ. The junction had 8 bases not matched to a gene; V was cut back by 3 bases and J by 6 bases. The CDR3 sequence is CASSSRTSQQTQYF. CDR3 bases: TGCGCCAGCAGCTCGCGGACTAGTCAGCAGACCCAGTACTTC.

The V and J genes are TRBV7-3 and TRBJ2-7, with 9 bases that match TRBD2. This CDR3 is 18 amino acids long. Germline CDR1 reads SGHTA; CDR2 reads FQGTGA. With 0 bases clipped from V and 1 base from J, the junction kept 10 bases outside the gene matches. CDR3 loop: CASSLTGRIAGESYEQYF. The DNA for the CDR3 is TGTGCCAGCAGCTTAACGGGACGAATAGCGGGAGAGTCCTACGAGCAGTACTTC.

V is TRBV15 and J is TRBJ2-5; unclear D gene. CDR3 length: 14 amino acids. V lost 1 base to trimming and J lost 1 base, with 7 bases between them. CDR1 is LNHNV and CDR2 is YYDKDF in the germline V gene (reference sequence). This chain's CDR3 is CATSRADGQETQYF. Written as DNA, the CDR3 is TGTGCCACCAGCAGAGCAGACGGCCAAGAGACCCAGTACTTC.

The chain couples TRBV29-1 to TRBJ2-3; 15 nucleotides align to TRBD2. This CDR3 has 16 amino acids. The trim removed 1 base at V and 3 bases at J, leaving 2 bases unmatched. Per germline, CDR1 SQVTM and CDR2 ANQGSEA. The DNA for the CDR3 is TGCAGCGTTGAAGGGACTAGCGGGGGGGGTACAGATACGCAGTATTTT. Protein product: CSVEGTSGGGTDTQYF.

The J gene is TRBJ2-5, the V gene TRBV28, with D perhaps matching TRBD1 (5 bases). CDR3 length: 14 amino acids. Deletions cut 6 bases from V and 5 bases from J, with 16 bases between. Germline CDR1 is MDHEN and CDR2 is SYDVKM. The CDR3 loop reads CASRALGQGETQYF. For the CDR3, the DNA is TGTGCCAGCAGGGCCTTGGGGCAAGGGGAGACCCAGTACTTC. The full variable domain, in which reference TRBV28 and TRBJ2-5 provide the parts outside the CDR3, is DVKVTQSSRYLVKRTGEKVFLECVQDMDHENMFWYRQDPGLGLRLIYFSYDVKMKEKGDIPEGYSVSREKKERFSLILESASTNQTSMYLCASRALGQGETQYFGPGTRLLVL.

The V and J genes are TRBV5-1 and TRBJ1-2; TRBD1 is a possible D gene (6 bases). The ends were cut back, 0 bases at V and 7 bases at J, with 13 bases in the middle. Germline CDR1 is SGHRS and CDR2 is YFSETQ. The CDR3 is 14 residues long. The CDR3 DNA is TGCGCCAGCAGCTTGGGGAACAGGGATAGTGGCTACACCTTC. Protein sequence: CASSLGNRDSGYTF. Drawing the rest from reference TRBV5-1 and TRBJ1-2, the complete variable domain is KAGVTQTPRYLIKTRGQQVTLSCSPISGHRSVSWYQQTPGQGLQFLFEYFSETQRNKGNFPGRFSGRQFSNSRSEMNVSTLELGDSALYLCASSLGNRDSGYTFGSGTRLTVV.

The CDR3 DNA reads as TGTGCCAGCAGCCACCCTATCCAGGAGAAACAAGAGACCCAGTACTTC. It codes for CASSHPIQEKQETQYF. The chain has TRBV11-2 and TRBJ2-5; no clear D gene. The CDR3 spans 16 residues. CDR1 and CDR2 from the germline V gene are SGHAT and FQNNGV. V dropped 5 bases and J dropped 2 bases, with 18 bases sitting between them.

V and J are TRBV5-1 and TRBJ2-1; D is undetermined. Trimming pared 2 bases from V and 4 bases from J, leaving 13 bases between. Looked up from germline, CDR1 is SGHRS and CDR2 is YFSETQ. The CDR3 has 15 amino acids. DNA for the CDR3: TGCGCCAGCAGCTTCCCCTTGACGGTGTACAATGAGCAGTTCTTC. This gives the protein CASSFPLTVYNEQFF. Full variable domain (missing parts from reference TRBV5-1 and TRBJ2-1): KAGVTQTPRYLIKTRGQQVTLSCSPISGHRSVSWYQQTPGQGLQFLFEYFSETQRNKGNFPGRFSGRQFSNSRSEMNVSTLELGDSALYLCASSFPLTVYNEQFFGPGTRLTVL.